A single sample is the source of the 8 T cell receptor beta chains below, sequenced in a study of blood T cell repertoires in COVID-19. Generated by immunoSEQ multiplex PCR, the TCRdb table keeps only in-frame clones and is missing some. The repertoire has around 94,000 clones, around 82% of them found once; the top ten carry approximately 6.8%. The sequenced material came from peripheral blood. The receptors derive from a man between 60 and 75 years old with acute or convalescent COVID-19.

This chain joins TRBV6-5 and TRBJ1-2; 7 bases match TRBD1. V shed 8 bases, J shed 7 bases, and the junction held 7 bases outside the gene matches. CDR1 is MNHEY and CDR2 is SVGAGI in the germline V gene. The CDR3 spans 12 residues. Here the CDR3 DNA reads TGTGCCAGCGGGCAGGGGGTCTTTGGCTACACCTTC. It translates to CASGQGVFGYTF.

The chain is built from TRBV25-1 and TRBJ2-1; 7 nucleotides agree with TRBD2. V shed 4 bases, J shed 10 bases, and the junction held 10 bases outside the gene matches. From germline, CDR1 is MGHDK and CDR2 SYGVNS. The CDR3 is made up of 14 amino acids. CDR3 nucleotide sequence: TGTGCCAGCAGTGCTCCACACGGGGGGAAAGAGCAGTTCTTC. This sequence encodes CASSAPHGGKEQFF.

The chain is built from TRBV20-1 and TRBJ1-2; 7 positions agree with TRBD1. The germline gives CDR1 DFQATT, CDR2 SNEGSKA (reference sequence). The CDR3 has 11 residues. Unmatched junction bases numbered 7, after V lost 7 bases and J lost 8 bases. CDR3 loop: CSGQQGGGYTF. In nucleotides, the CDR3 is TGCAGTGGCCAACAAGGGGGCGGCTACACCTTC.

V gene TRBV5-8 combines with J gene TRBJ2-7, with D maybe TRBD1 (5 bases). Germline V lookup: CDR1 SGHTS, CDR2 YDEGEE. There are 14 residues in the CDR3. The V end was cut by 3 bases, the J end by 2 bases, with 12 bases between. The CDR3 DNA reads as TGTGCCAGCAGCTGGGCAGGGCTTACCTACGAGCAGTACTTC. It yields the protein CASSWAGLTYEQYF. The full variable domain, in which reference TRBV5-8 and TRBJ2-7 provide the parts outside the CDR3, is EAGVTQSPTHLIKTRGQQATLRCSPISGHTSVYWYQQALGLGLQFLLWYDEGEERNRGNFPPRFSGRQFPNYSSELNVNALELEDSALYLCASSWAGLTYEQYFGPGTRLTVT.

This clone appeared once. This sequence joins TRBV30 and TRBJ2-7; 12 nucleotides agree with TRBD1. This CDR3 is built from 15 residues. Germline lookup yields CDR1 GTSNPN and CDR2 SVGIG (reference sequence). V lost 2 bases to trimming and J lost 4 bases; unmatched junction nucleotides: 6. CDR3 region: CAWSLGTGGGYEQYF. CDR3 nucleotide sequence: TGTGCCTGGAGTCTCGGGACAGGGGGCGGATACGAGCAGTACTTC.

This rearrangement joins TRBV5-4 to TRBJ1-2; D may be TRBD1 (5 bases). Germline assignment: CDR1 SGHNT and CDR2 YYREEE (reference sequence). Between the trimmed V and J ends, which lost 3 bases and 14 bases, there was a span of 20 bases. This CDR3 has 13 amino acids. CDR3: CASSYDGTSGGTF. In DNA, the CDR3 is TGTGCCAGCAGCTACGACGGGACGTCCGGGGGAACCTTC.

Here the CDR3 DNA reads TGCGCCAGCTCCTTAGCCAGCGGGGGGGCCTATGAGACCCAGTACTTC. It translates to CASSLASGGAYETQYF. V is TRBV5-1 and J is TRBJ2-5; 10 bases align to TRBD2. Germline-derived CDR1 and CDR2 are SGHRS and YFSETQ. This CDR3 has 16 amino acids. The J segment lost 5 bases and the V segment lost 7 bases, leaving 14 bases of the junction unmatched.

CDR3 sequence reads: CASSRMGQSYNEQFF. The CDR3 region has the DNA TGTGCCAGTAGTCGAATGGGACAATCCTACAATGAGCAGTTCTTC. The rearrangement joins TRBV19 to TRBJ2-1, with a tentative D call TRBD1 (6 bases). Germline-derived CDR1 and CDR2 are LNHDA and SQIVND (reference sequence). There are 15 residues in the CDR3. Deletions cut 5 bases from V and 1 base from J, with 12 bases between.